Below are 9 T cell receptor beta chains sequenced from a single sample in a study of spatial heterogeneity in lung cancer. Time point indicated: blood at routine non-recurrence follow-up after resection. Whole RNA obtained from tumor, nontumor lung or frozen PBMC underwent sequencing without sorting. TCRdb re-called the 5' RACE reads with MiXCR, one entry per CDR3 protein. Counted here are around 110,000 distinct CDR3 sequences, 12% occurring once; the ten biggest clones make up roughly 15%. The input for sequencing was PBMCs, taken at follow-up. The receptors here all came from a male donor with early-stage non-small cell lung cancer.

The genes are TRBV6-2 or TRBV6-3 and TRBJ2-7; D unresolved. This CDR3 is built from 12 residues. Trimming stripped 0 bases from V and 6 bases from J, with 6 bases between. Germline assignment: CDR1 MNHEY and CDR2 SVGEGT. CDR3 bases: TGTGCCAGCAGTTACTCGAGATTCGAGCAGTACTTC. Translating it yields CASSYSRFEQYF.

The chain combines TRBV28 with TRBJ1-2; D is uncertain. This CDR3 spans 15 amino acids. Per germline, CDR1 MDHEN and CDR2 SYDVKM. The germline V and J ends were trimmed by 2 bases and 0 bases, with 10 bases remaining between them. CDR3 coding DNA: TGTGCCAGCAGTTTAGGGAGGGCAGCTAACTATGGCTACACCTTC. Its translation: CASSLGRAANYGYTF.

This clonotype was counted between two and nine times. J is TRBJ2-7 and V is TRBV5-1; D perhaps matches TRBD1 (6 bases). Germline CDR1 is SGHRS and CDR2 is YFSETQ. V shed 0 bases and J shed 3 bases, with 7 bases lying between them. This CDR3 contains 13 residues. CDR3: CASSLVDSYEQYF. CDR3 nucleotides: TGCGCCAGCAGCTTGGTGGACAGCTACGAGCAGTACTTC.

This clonotype came up a few times. V and J are TRBV9 and TRBJ1-4, with 9 bases identical to TRBD1. The CDR3 contains 16 residues. Looked up from germline, CDR1 is SGDLS and CDR2 is YYNGEE. V shed 4 bases and J 7 bases; nucleotides not matched to a gene: 11. The CDR3, as DNA: TGTGCCAGCAGCTTCAGCACACAGGGGGCGGGTGAAAAACTGTTTTTT. Translated, it gives CASSFSTQGAGEKLFF.

There are a few counts of this clonotype. The chain employs TRBV20-1 and TRBJ1-5, with D unclear. V shed 3 bases and J shed 2 bases, with 11 bases lying between them. CDR1 is DFQATT, CDR2 SNEGSKA, per germline (reference sequence). This CDR3 spans 14 amino acids. The CDR3 DNA is TGCAGTGCTAGCCTGGCCTCCGGCAATCAGCCCCAGCATTTT. Protein product: CSASLASGNQPQHF.

The sample holds many counts of this clonotype. This rearrangement joins TRBV9 to TRBJ1-6; D not certain. The CDR3 loop spans 15 amino acids. CDR1 is SGDLS, CDR2 YYNGEE, per germline. Trimming cost V 0 bases and J 14 bases, with 18 bases left between them. CDR3 bases: TGTGCCAGCAGCGTAGATCCCAGTCCCAATTCGGCCCTCCACTTT. This codes for CASSVDPSPNSALHF. Drawing the rest from reference TRBV9 and TRBJ1-6, the complete variable domain is DSGVTQTPKHLITATGQRVTLRCSPRSGDLSVYWYQQSLDQGLQFLIQYYNGEERAKGNILERFSAQQFPDLHSELNLSSLELGDSALYFCASSVDPSPNSALHFGNGTRLTVT.

This clonotype has just a few counts. This chain links TRBV20-1 with TRBJ1-2; D gene unclear. V was shortened by 6 bases and J by 5 bases, with 13 bases between the two germline ends. The CDR3 is made up of 12 amino acids. Germline V gene sequence: CDR1 DFQATT, CDR2 SNEGSKA (reference sequence). The CDR3 bases are TGCAGTGCCTTCGGCGCGAGGTATGGCTACACCTTC. Residues: CSAFGARYGYTF.

As concerns this clonotype: A much more abundant neighbour one base away suggests this may be a read error. V is TRBV6-6 and J is TRBJ2-1; no reliable D call. This CDR3 is built from 11 residues. The V gene lost 2 bases and the J gene lost 6 bases, with 2 bases spanning the gap. CDR1 and CDR2 (germline): MNHNY, SVGAGI (reference sequence). The chain's CDR3 is CASSYPNEQFF. The CDR3 DNA reads as TGTGCCAGCAGTTACCCCAATGAGCAGTTCTTC.

A few counts support this clonotype. Since a much larger clone is just one base distant, this may be a read error. This chain links TRBV10-3 with TRBJ2-3; 8 bases align to TRBD1. Germline CDR1 reads ENHRY; CDR2 reads SYGVKD. This CDR3 spans 14 amino acids. The CDR3 DNA is TGTGTCCTATCAACGGGACAGGCCACAGATACGCAGTATTTT. It yields the protein CVLSTGQATDTQYF.